This T cell receptor beta chain came from a study of blood T cell repertoires in COVID-19. Study in general: Acute and convalescent COVID-19 specimens originated in the United States, Italy and Spain. T cells, B-cell-depleted T cells, or PBMCs provided the cDNA or gDNA that served as material.

The CDR3 sequence is 12 residues long. The germline V gene has CDR1 LGHDT and CDR2 YNNKEL (reference sequence). V gave up 5 bases and J gave up 5 bases, with 6 bases separating them. Per the original data handling: Counts of nucleated cells, estimated from reference gene primer amplification, were obtained. The assay was immunoSEQ multiplex PCR, and TCRdb's table has in-frame clones only and misses some. V and J calls and clone size are as listed in that table; D and trimming were resolved from the DNA. The top ten clones hold approximately 9% of a sample with around 250,000 clones, about four fifths of them seen once.

Sequencing used peripheral blood. The TCR was taken from a man aged 35 to 55 with active or convalescent COVID-19. The chain has TRBV3-1 (or the pseudogene TRBV3-2) and TRBJ2-2, with D possibly TRBD1 on 6 matching bases. Written as DNA, the CDR3 is TGTGCCAGCAGCAGGGGGACCGGGGAGCTGTTTTTT. It yields the protein CASSRGTGELFF.